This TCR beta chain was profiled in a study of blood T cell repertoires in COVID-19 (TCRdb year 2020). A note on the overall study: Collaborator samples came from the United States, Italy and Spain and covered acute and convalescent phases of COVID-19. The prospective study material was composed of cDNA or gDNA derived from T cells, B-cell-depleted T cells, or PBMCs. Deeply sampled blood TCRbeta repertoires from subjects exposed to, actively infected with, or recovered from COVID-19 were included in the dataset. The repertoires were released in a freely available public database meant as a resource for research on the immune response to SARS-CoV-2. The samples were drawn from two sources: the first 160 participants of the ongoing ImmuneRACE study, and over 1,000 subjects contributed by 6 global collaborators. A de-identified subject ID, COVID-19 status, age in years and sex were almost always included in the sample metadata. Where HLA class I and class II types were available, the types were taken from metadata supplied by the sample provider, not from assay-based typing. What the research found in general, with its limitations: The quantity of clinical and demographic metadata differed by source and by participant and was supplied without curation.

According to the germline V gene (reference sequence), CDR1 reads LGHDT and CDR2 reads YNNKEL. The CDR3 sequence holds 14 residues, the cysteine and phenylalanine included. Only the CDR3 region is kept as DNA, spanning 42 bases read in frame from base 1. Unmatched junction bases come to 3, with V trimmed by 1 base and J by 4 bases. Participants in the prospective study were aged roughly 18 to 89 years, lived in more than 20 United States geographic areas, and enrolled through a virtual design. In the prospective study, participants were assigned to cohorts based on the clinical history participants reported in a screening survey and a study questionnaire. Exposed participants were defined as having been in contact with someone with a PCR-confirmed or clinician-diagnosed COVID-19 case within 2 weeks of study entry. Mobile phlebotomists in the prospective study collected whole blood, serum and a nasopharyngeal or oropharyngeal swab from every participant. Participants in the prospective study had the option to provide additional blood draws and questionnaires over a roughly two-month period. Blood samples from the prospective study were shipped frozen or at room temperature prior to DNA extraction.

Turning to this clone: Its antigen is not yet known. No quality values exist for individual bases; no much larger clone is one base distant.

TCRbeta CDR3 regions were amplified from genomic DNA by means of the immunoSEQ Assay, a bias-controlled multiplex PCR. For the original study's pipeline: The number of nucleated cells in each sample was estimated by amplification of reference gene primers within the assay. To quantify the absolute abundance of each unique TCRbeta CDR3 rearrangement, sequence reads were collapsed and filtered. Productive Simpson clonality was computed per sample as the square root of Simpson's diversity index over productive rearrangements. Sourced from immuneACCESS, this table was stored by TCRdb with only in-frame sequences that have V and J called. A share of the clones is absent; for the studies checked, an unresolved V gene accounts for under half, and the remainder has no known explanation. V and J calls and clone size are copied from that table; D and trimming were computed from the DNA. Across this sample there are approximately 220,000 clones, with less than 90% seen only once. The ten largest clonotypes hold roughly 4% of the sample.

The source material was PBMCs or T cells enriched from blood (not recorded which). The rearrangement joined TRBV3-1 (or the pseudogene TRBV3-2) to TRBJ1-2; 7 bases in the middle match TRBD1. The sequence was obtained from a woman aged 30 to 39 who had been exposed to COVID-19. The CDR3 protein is CASSQGRQGYGYTF. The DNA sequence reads TGTGCCAGCAGCCAAGGCCGACAGGGCTATGGCTACACCTTC.